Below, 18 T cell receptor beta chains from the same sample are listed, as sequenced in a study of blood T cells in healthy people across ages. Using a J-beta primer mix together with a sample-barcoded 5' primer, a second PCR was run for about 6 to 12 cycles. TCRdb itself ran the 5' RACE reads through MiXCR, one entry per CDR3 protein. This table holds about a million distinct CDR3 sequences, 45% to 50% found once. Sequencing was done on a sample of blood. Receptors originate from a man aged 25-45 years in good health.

CDR3 nucleotides: TGTGCCAGCAGTTTAGCGGGTATGGCCAAAAACATTCAGTACTTC. Its protein is CASSLAGMAKNIQYF. The chain uses TRBV6-5 and TRBJ2-4; TRBD2 matches at 7 bases. The ends lost 4 bases at V and 1 base at J; junction bases unmatched: 4. The germline V gene encodes CDR1 MNHEY and CDR2 SVGAGI. CDR3 length equals 15 residues.

This CDR3 is CASSQEELTGEQFF. The CDR3 DNA reads TGCGCCAGCAGCCAAGAGGAGTTGACCGGTGAGCAGTTCTTC. The chain recombines TRBV4-1 with TRBJ2-1; no definite D call. Trimming took off 0 bases at V and 9 bases at J, with 12 bases between the two ends. Germline V gene lookup returns CDR1 MGHRA and CDR2 YSYEKL. The CDR3 runs 14 residues.

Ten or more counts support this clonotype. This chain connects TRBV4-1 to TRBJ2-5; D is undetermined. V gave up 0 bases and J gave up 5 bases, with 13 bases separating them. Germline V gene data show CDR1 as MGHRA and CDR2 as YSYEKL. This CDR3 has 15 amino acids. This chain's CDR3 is CASSQEASSIETQYF. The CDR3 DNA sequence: TGCGCCAGCAGCCAAGAGGCCTCTTCGATCGAGACCCAGTACTTC.

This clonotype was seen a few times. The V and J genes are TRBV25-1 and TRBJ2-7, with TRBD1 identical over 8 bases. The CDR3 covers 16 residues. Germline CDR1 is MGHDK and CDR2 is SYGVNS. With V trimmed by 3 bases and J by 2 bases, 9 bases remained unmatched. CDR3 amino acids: CASSDEDRVQTYEQYF. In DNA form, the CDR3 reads TGTGCCAGCAGTGATGAGGACAGGGTGCAGACCTACGAGCAGTACTTC.

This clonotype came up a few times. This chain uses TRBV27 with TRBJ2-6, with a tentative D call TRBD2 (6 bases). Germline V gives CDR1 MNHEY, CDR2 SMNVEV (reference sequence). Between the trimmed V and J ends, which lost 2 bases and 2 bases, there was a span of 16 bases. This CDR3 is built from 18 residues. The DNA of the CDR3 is TGTGCCAGCAGTTTAAGTCCCCCAGGGAGGACTGGGGCCAACGTCCTGACTTTC. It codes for CASSLSPPGRTGANVLTF.

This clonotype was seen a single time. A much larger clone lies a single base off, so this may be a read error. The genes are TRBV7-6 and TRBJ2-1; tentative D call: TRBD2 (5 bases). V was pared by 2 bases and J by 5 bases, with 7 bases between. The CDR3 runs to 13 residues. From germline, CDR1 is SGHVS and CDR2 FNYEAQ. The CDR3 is CASSLRLHNEQFF. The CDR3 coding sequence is TGTGCCAGCAGCTTAAGACTACACAATGAGCAGTTCTTC.

CDR3 sequence (DNA): TGTGCCAGCAGCCCAGAGGGGCGGGGGACAGATACGCAGTATTTT. Protein product: CASSPEGRGTDTQYF. The chain has TRBV4-2 and TRBJ2-3; the match to TRBD2 covers 7 bases. The V gene's germline CDR1 is LGHNA and CDR2 YNFKEQ. Trimming took 4 bases from V and 3 from J; bases not matched to a gene: 7. The CDR3 runs 15 residues.

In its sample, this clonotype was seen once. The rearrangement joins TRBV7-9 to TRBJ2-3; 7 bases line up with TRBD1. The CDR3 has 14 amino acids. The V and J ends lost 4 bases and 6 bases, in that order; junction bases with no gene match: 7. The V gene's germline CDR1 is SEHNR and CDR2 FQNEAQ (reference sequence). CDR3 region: CASSSDRLADTQYF. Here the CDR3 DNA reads TGTGCCAGCAGCTCGGACAGGTTGGCGGATACGCAGTATTTT.

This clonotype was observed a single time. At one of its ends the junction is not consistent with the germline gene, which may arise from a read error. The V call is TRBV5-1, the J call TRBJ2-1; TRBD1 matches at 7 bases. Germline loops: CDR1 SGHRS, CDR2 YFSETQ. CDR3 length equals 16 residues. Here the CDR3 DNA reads TGCGCCAGCAGCGGACGGACAGGAATTTCCTACAATGGGCAGTTCTTC. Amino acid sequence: CASSGRTGISYNGQFF. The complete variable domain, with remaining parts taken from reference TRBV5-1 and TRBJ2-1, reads KAGVTQTPRYLIKTRGQQVTLSCSPISGHRSVSWYQQTPGQGLQFLFEYFSETQRNKGNFPGRFSGRQFSNSRSEMNVSTLELGDSALYLCASSGRTGISYNGQFFGPGTRLTVL.

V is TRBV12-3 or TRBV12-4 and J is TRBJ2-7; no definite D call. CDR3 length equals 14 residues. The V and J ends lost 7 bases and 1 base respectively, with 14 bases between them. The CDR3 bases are TGTGCCAGCACCCTTAGTGATAAGTCCTACGAGCAGTACTTC. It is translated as CASTLSDKSYEQYF.

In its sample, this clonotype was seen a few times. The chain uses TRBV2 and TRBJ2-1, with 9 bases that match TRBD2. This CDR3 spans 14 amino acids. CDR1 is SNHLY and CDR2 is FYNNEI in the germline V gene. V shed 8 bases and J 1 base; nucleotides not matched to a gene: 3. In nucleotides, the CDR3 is TGTGCCAGCGCTCTAGCGGGGTCCTACAATGAGCAGTTCTTC. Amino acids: CASALAGSYNEQFF. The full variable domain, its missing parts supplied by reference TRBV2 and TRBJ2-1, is EPEVTQTPSHQVTQMGQEVILRCVPISNHLYFYWYRQILGQKVEFLVSFYNNEISEKSEIFDDQFSVERPDGSNFTLKIRSTKLEDSAMYFCASALAGSYNEQFFGPGTRLTVL.

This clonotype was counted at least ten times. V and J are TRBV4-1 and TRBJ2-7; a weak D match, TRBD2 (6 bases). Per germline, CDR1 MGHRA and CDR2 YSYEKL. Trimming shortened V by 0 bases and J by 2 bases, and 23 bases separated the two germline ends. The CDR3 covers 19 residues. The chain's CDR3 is CASSQDQVQIGSGTYEQYF. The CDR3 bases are TGCGCCAGCAGCCAAGATCAAGTGCAGATCGGGAGCGGCACCTACGAGCAGTACTTC.

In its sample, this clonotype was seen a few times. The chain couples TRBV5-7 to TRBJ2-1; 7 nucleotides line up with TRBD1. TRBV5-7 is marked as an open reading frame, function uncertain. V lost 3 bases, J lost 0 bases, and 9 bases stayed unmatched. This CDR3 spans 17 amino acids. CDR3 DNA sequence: TGTGCCAGCAGCTGTAGGGGGCATCTGAGCTCCTACAATGAGCAGTTCTTC. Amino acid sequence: CASSCRGHLSSYNEQFF.

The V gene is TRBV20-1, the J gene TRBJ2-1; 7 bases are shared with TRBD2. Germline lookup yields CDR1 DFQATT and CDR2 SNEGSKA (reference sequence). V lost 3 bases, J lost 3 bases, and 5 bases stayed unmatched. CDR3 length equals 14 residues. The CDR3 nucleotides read TGCAGTGCTAGCTCAAGCGGGGACTACAATGAGCAGTTCTTC. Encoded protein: CSASSSGDYNEQFF.

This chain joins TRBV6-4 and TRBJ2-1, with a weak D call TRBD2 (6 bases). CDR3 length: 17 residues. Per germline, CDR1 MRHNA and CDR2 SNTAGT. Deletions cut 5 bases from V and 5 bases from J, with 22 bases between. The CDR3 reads CASSPGRSRGRDNEQFF. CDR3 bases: TGTGCCAGCAGTCCAGGGAGGAGCCGGGGACGGGACAATGAGCAGTTCTTC.

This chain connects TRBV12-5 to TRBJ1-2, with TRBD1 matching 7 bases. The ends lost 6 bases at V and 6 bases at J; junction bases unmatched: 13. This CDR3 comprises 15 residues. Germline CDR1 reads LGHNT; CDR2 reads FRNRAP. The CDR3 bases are TGTGCTAGTGGGACGGGCTACGGGGACAGCCATGGCTACACCTTC. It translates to CASGTGYGDSHGYTF.

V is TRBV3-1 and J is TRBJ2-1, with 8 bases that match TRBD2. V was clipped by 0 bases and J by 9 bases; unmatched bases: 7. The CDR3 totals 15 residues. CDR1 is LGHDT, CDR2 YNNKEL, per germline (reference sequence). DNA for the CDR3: TGTGCCAGCAGCCAAGACAGCGGGGGATATAGTGAGCAGTTCTTC. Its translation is CASSQDSGGYSEQFF.

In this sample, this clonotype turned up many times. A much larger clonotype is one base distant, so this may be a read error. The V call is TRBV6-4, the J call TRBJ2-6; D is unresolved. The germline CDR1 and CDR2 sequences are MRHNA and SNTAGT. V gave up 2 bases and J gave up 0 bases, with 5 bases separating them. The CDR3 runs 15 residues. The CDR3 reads CASSDKDSGANVLTF. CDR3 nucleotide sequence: TGTGCCAGCAGTGACAAGGACTCTGGGGCCAACGTCCTGACTTTC.